Following are 22 T cell receptor beta chains from one sample sequenced in a study of shared clonotypes between healthy human individuals. Some clones are missing from TCRdb's copy, which holds only in-frame ones; the method was immunoSEQ multiplex PCR. Found here are 2 million to 3 million clones, over 85% of them singletons; the top ten hold 0.36%. The specimen was naive CD4+ T cells from PBMCs. Indicated subset: CD45RA+ positively selected. These TCRs come from a man aged 18-30 years in good health. Some clones in this sample may be carry-over from other donors' samples.

This clone came up once. V is TRBV29-1 and J is TRBJ2-7; possible D gene TRBD1, 6 bases. The CDR3 has 11 amino acids. V dropped 6 bases and J dropped 9 bases, with 15 bases sitting between them. Germline V CDR1 and CDR2: SQVTM, ANQGSEA. CDR3 in DNA: TGCAGCGTCTTTGACAGGCAGGTGCAGTACTTC. It is translated as CSVFDRQVQYF.

The chain recombines TRBV5-1 with TRBJ2-2; no reliable D call. Trimming removed 0 bases at V and 6 bases at J, with 9 bases between. Germline CDR1 reads SGHRS; CDR2 reads YFSETQ. CDR3 size: 14 residues. The CDR3 region is CASSLEVSSGELFF. The CDR3 region has the DNA TGCGCCAGCAGCTTGGAAGTTAGCTCCGGGGAGCTGTTTTTT. The variable domain in full, with the rest retrieved from reference TRBV5-1 and TRBJ2-2, is KAGVTQTPRYLIKTRGQQVTLSCSPISGHRSVSWYQQTPGQGLQFLFEYFSETQRNKGNFPGRFSGRQFSNSRSEMNVSTLELGDSALYLCASSLEVSSGELFFGEGSRLTVL.

The chain employs TRBV6-4 and TRBJ1-5, with no clear D. This CDR3 contains 13 residues. Germline V gives CDR1 MRHNA, CDR2 SNTAGT. Between the trimmed V and J ends, which lost 2 bases and 3 bases, there was a span of 5 bases. This CDR3 is CASSDGPNQPQHF. The CDR3, as DNA: TGTGCCAGCAGTGACGGCCCCAATCAGCCCCAGCATTTT.

In this sample, this clone turned up once. V gene TRBV5-1 combines with J gene TRBJ2-2; maybe TRBD1 (6 bases). The CDR3 runs to 15 residues. Germline CDR1 reads SGHRS; CDR2 reads YFSETQ. Trimming took 4 bases from V and 3 from J, leaving 13 bases between them. The CDR3 spells CASSAQTGDTGELFF. The CDR3 DNA reads TGCGCCAGCAGCGCCCAGACAGGAGACACCGGGGAGCTGTTTTTT. The full variable domain, rest sourced from reference TRBV5-1 and TRBJ2-2, is KAGVTQTPRYLIKTRGQQVTLSCSPISGHRSVSWYQQTPGQGLQFLFEYFSETQRNKGNFPGRFSGRQFSNSRSEMNVSTLELGDSALYLCASSAQTGDTGELFFGEGSRLTVL.

This clone came up a few times. The genes are TRBV20-1 and TRBJ1-1, with no clear D. This CDR3 is built from 11 residues. The germline V gene encodes CDR1 DFQATT and CDR2 SNEGSKA (reference sequence). With 4 bases removed from V and 3 bases from J, the gap between germline ends came to 6 bases. CDR3 loop: CSATQDTEAFF. CDR3 sequence (DNA): TGCAGTGCTACCCAGGACACTGAAGCTTTCTTT.

This clone was seen just once. CDR3 DNA sequence: TGTGCCAGCAGCTTAATCCAGGGGGGAGGAGAGACCCAGTACTTC. Its translation: CASSLIQGGGETQYF. The J gene is TRBJ2-5, the V gene TRBV7-2, with TRBD1 as a possible D gene (7 bases). The CDR3 has 15 amino acids. Germline loops: CDR1 SGHTA, CDR2 FQGNSA. V was pared by 2 bases and J by 4 bases, with 14 bases between.

The V gene is TRBV19, the J gene TRBJ2-1; 12 nucleotides agree with TRBD2. CDR1 is LNHDA, CDR2 SQIVND, per germline (reference sequence). With V trimmed by 5 bases and J by 9 bases, 11 bases remained unmatched. This CDR3 is built from 16 residues. The CDR3 DNA is TGTGCCAGTAGTTTCCTGAGGACTAGCGGGACTTCTGAGCAGTTCTTC. Translated: CASSFLRTSGTSEQFF.

The chain recombines TRBV6-5 with TRBJ2-5; TRBD2 aligns across 8 bases. The CDR3 loop spans 14 amino acids. J lost 4 bases, V lost 4 bases, and 5 bases had no gene match. The V gene's germline CDR1 is MNHEY and CDR2 SVGAGI. CDR3 nucleotides: TGTGCCAGCAGTTCCGGGAGGGCGGTAGAGACCCAGTACTTC. This codes for CASSSGRAVETQYF.

J is TRBJ2-1 and V is TRBV7-2; 11 nucleotides agree with TRBD2. The V gene's germline CDR1 is SGHTA and CDR2 FQGNSA. The J segment lost 6 bases and the V segment lost 0 bases, leaving 1 base of the junction unmatched. This CDR3 has 15 amino acids. CDR3 nucleotide sequence: TGTGCCAGCAGCTTAGCGACTAGCGGGGCCAATGAGCAGTTCTTC. Its translation: CASSLATSGANEQFF.

Notes on this clone: Other DNA sequences in this specimen translate into the identical CDR3. The J gene is TRBJ2-1, the V gene TRBV9, with D possibly TRBD1 on 7 matching bases. V shed 1 base and J shed 0 bases, with 8 bases lying between them. The CDR3 is 15 residues long. CDR1 and CDR2 (germline): SGDLS, YYNGEE. DNA of the CDR3: TGTGCCAGCAGCGTACAGGGGGGCTCCTACAATGAGCAGTTCTTC. Its protein product is CASSVQGGSYNEQFF.

The chain links TRBV6-1 to TRBJ2-3; tentative D call: TRBD1 (6 bases). Germline V gene sequence: CDR1 MNHNS, CDR2 SASEGT. Trimming took 7 bases from V and 2 from J, leaving 16 bases between them. The CDR3 is 15 residues long. CDR3 protein: CASTRPAGATDTQYF. The CDR3 nucleotides are TGTGCCAGCACGCGGCCGGCAGGGGCCACAGATACGCAGTATTTT.

This sequence joins TRBV4-1 and TRBJ2-1; D unresolved. Trimming pared 3 bases from V and 7 bases from J, leaving 10 bases between. Per the germline V gene, CDR1 is MGHRA and CDR2 is YSYEKL. The CDR3 totals 13 residues. CDR3 residues: CASSHKLDNEQFF. The CDR3 region has the DNA TGCGCCAGCAGCCACAAACTCGATAATGAGCAGTTCTTC.

The J gene is TRBJ1-3, the V gene TRBV30; D is ambiguous. The CDR3 contains 13 residues. V was trimmed by 4 bases and J by 0 bases, leaving 7 bases between them. CDR1 and CDR2 (germline): GTSNPN, SVGIG (reference sequence). CDR3 coding DNA: TGTGCCTGGACACCTCACTCTGGAAACACCATATATTTT. Its protein product is CAWTPHSGNTIYF.

This chain uses TRBV18 with TRBJ1-2; D ambiguous. The V end lost 0 bases, the J end lost 6 bases, and 11 bases lay between the germline ends. Looked up from germline, CDR1 is KGHSH and CDR2 is LQKENI. The CDR3 loop spans 14 amino acids. The CDR3 nucleotides read TGTGCCAGCTCACCACCAAGTCAGGCGGATGGCTACACCTTC. It is translated as CASSPPSQADGYTF. The variable domain in full, with the rest retrieved from reference TRBV18 and TRBJ1-2, is NAGVMQNPRHLVRRRGQEARLRCSPMKGHSHVYWYRQLPEEGLKFMVYLQKENIIDESGMPKERFSAEFPKEGPSILRIQQVVRGDSAAYFCASSPPSQADGYTFGSGTRLTVV.

CDR3 in DNA: TGTGCCAGCAGCTTAGTGATACAAATGAACACCGGGGAGCTGTTTTTT. Translating it yields CASSLVIQMNTGELFF. The chain recombines TRBV7-2 with TRBJ2-2; D ambiguous. The V end was cut by 1 base, the J end by 1 base, with 10 bases between. Germline assignment: CDR1 SGHTA and CDR2 FQGNSA. CDR3 length: 16 amino acids. Full variable domain (rest looked up from reference TRBV7-2 and TRBJ2-2): GAGVSQSPSNKVTEKGKDVELRCDPISGHTALYWYRQSLGQGLEFLIYFQGNSAPDKSGLPSDRFSAERTGGSVSTLTIQRTQQEDSAVYLCASSLVIQMNTGELFFGEGSRLTVL.

This chain joins TRBV5-4 and TRBJ1-1, with TRBD1 identical over 7 bases. The CDR3 length is 15 residues. Per germline, CDR1 SGHNT and CDR2 YYREEE (reference sequence). With V trimmed by 1 base and J by 3 bases, 6 bases remained unmatched. CDR3 nucleotides: TGTGCCAGCAGCTTGTTACAGGGGAGATACACTGAAGCTTTCTTT. Amino acids: CASSLLQGRYTEAFF.

V usage is TRBV7-9 and J usage is TRBJ2-7; D is undetermined. The V gene lost 1 base and the J gene lost 3 bases, with 10 bases spanning the gap. This CDR3 has 14 residues. Germline lookup yields CDR1 SEHNR and CDR2 FQNEAQ (reference sequence). The CDR3 bases are TGTGCCAGCAGCTTAGGCCCGTCTAGCTACGAGCAGTACTTC. It yields the protein CASSLGPSSYEQYF.

This clone was seen a few times. Other DNA sequences of this sample code for an identical CDR3. The J gene is TRBJ1-5, the V gene TRBV28; D uncertain. The CDR3 loop spans 11 amino acids. Per the germline V gene, CDR1 is MDHEN and CDR2 is SYDVKM. V gave up 5 bases and J gave up 6 bases, with 5 bases separating them. CDR3 region: CASSRSQPQHF. The CDR3 DNA sequence: TGTGCCAGCAGTAGGTCTCAGCCCCAGCATTTT.

The chain couples TRBV29-1 to TRBJ2-7, with D possibly matching TRBD1 (6 bases). Trimming shortened V by 4 bases and J by 2 bases, and 12 bases separated the two germline ends. The CDR3 extends over 13 amino acids. Germline V gives CDR1 SQVTM, CDR2 ANQGSEA. The CDR3 sequence: CSVGVRTAYEQYF. The CDR3 coding sequence is TGCAGCGTTGGAGTCCGGACAGCCTACGAGCAGTACTTC.

This clone has a single count. This chain links TRBV2 with TRBJ1-5, with 8 bases fitting TRBD1. V was pared by 4 bases and J by 5 bases, with 10 bases of the junction left unmatched. This CDR3 region has 16 residues. Per the germline V gene, CDR1 is SNHLY and CDR2 is FYNNEI. CDR3 coding DNA: TGTGCCAGCAGTGGAAAAGGACAGGGAAGATATCAGCCCCAGCATTTT. Protein: CASSGKGQGRYQPQHF.

This clone was seen only a few times. This rearrangement joins TRBV14 to TRBJ1-1; 8 nucleotides line up with TRBD1. Trimming removed 4 bases from V and 7 bases from J; junction bases left unmatched: 5. The CDR3 sequence is 13 residues long. Germline-derived CDR1 and CDR2 are SGHDN and FVKESK. The CDR3 region has the DNA TGTGCCAGCAGCCCCAGGGACAGGTTTGAAGCTTTCTTT. This gives the protein CASSPRDRFEAFF.

The chain carries TRBV27 and TRBJ1-5; D unresolved. Germline V gives CDR1 MNHEY, CDR2 SMNVEV (reference sequence). The CDR3 length is 16 residues. Trimming left V 1 base short and J 2 bases short, with 12 bases between. CDR3 DNA sequence: TGTGCCAGCAGTTTATATGGGGAGGTTGGCAATCAGCCCCAGCATTTT. Amino acid sequence: CASSLYGEVGNQPQHF.